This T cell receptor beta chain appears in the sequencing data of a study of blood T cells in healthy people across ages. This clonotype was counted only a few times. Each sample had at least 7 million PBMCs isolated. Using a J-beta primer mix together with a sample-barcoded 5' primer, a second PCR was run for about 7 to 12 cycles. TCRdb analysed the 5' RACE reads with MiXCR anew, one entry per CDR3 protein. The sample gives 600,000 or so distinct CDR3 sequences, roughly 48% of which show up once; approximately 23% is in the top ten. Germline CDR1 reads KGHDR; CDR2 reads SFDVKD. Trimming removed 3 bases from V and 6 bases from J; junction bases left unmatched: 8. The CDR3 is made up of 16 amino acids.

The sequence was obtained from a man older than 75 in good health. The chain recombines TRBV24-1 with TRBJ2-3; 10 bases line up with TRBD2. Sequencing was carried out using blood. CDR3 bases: TGTGCCACCAGTGATAGGACTAGCGGCAGCCGGGATACGCAGTATTTT. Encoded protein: CATSDRTSGSRDTQYF.